This TCR beta chain stems from a study of Graves' ophthalmopathy and Graves' hyperthyroidism. Overall study: Specimen type is peripheral blood, obtained at initial diagnosis before any treatment. Findings and caveats of the study: The model's ophthalmopathy progression predictions had more than 55% sensitivity and about 72% specificity.

The sample holds many counts of this clonotype. What it recognizes is unknown. If no ophthalmopathy appeared within 18 months of follow-up, hyperthyroidism was termed stable. The authors used Ficoll-Paque density gradient centrifugation to separate PBMCs. The input was roughly 9.3 ml of fresh peripheral blood. For repertoire sequencing, the TCR beta CDR3 regions were amplified from RNA transcripts. After a first-round RT-PCR with HTBI primers, a second-round multiplex PCR was run. TCRdb re-analysed the multiplex PCR reads in MiXCR, keeping a single row per CDR3 protein. The sample has roughly 420,000 distinct CDR3 sequences; 20% to 25% are singletons. V gave up 1 base and J gave up 1 base, with 14 bases separating them. The CDR3 covers 16 residues. The germline gives CDR1 SGHDN, CDR2 FVKESK.

This chain links TRBV14 with TRBJ2-7; D tentatively reads TRBD1 or TRBD2 (6 bases each). The sample was peripheral blood. The TCR was taken from a woman in her late teens or twenties with stable Graves' hyperthyroidism. The CDR3 loop reads CASSQGGAGFSYEQYF. The CDR3 DNA reads as TGTGCCAGCAGCCAAGGGGGGGCAGGATTTTCCTACGAGCAGTACTTC.